This TCR beta chain was captured by sequencing in a study of PD-1 blockade in mismatch repair-deficient tumors. Findings and caveats of the study: Tumor-resident clones, often undetectable pretreatment in blood, expanded then contracted after pembrolizumab.

This clone appeared a few times. No antigen is known for it. Germline V CDR1 and CDR2: MNHNS, SASEGT. The CDR3 length is 14 residues. Trimming pared 0 bases from V and 2 bases from J, leaving 7 bases between. Assay: immunoSEQ multiplex PCR; the TCRdb copy retains only in-frame clones and omits some. The data show roughly 120,000 clones, about 80% seen once. Every patient had mismatch repair deficiency by PCR or immunohistochemistry. TCR sequencing covered a few patients who responded to pembrolizumab. The sequencing used peripheral blood, collected 60 to 65 weeks after starting pembrolizumab. The chain links TRBV6-1 to TRBJ2-5; D gene unclear. This clonotype was obtained from an adult with mismatch repair-deficient cancer. The CDR3 nucleotides are TGTGCCAGCAGTGAAGCGGGCGCACAAGAGACCCAGTACTTC. Its protein product is CASSEAGAQETQYF.